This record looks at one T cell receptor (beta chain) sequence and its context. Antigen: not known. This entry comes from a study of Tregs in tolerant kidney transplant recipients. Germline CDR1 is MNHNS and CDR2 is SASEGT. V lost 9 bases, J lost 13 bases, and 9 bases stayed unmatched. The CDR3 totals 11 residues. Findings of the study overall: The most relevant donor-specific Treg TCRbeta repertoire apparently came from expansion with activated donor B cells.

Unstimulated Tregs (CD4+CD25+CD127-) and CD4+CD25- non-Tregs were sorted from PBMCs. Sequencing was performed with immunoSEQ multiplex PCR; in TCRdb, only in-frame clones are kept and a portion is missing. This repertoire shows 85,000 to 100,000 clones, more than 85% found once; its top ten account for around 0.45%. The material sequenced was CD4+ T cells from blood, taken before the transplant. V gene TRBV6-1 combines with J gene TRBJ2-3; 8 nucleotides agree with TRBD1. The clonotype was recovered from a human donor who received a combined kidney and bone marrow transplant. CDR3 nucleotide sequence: TGTGCCAGTTACAGGGGGGCAGCAGAGTATTTT. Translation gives CASYRGAAEYF.